There are a few counts of the clone carrying this TCR beta chain. Its antigen is currently unknown. The source of the sample is a study of identical twins. Study findings and constraints: Recombination models fit unrelated individuals' TCR alpha sharing but underestimated twins'.

Unique molecular identifiers were present on the cDNA, which also gained a universal primer site by template switching. A single record per CDR3 protein comes from TCRdb applying MiXCR to the 5' RACE reads. This sample yields 1.5 million to 2 million distinct CDR3 sequences, of which about 31% are seen a single time; about 0.27% belongs to the top ten. The sample consisted of cord blood. The source of this sequence is a newborn girl in good health.

The CDR3 nucleotides read TGTGCCAGCAGTGGACCCGGGGATGAGCAGTTCTTC. Amino acids: CASSGPGDEQFF. The V gene is TRBV2, the J gene TRBJ2-1; D may be TRBD2 (5 bases). CDR3 length: 12 amino acids. The V and J ends lost 4 bases and 8 bases respectively, with 9 bases between them. Per the germline V gene, CDR1 is SNHLY and CDR2 is FYNNEI.